One sample yielded the 9 T cell receptor beta chains listed below, sequenced in a study of beta chain features in type 1 diabetes. Of the isolated RNA, all was reverse transcribed, and so the sequenced material was expressed TCRB transcripts. Method: immunoSEQ multiplex PCR; TCRdb's copy keeps in-frame clones and lacks some. The sample lists 970,000 or so clones; under 20% were seen once. Sequenced input: naive CD4+ T cells from blood. The receptors here all came from a woman under 30 in good health.

The table lists this clone with a few counts. The gene calls are TRBV29-1 and TRBJ1-2; 8 bases agree with TRBD1. Germline V CDR1 and CDR2: SQVTM, ANQGSEA. V shed 5 bases, J shed 8 bases, and the junction held 10 bases outside the gene matches. This CDR3 contains 13 residues. CDR3: CSVRAGGSWGYTF. The CDR3 region has the DNA TGCAGCGTTCGGGCAGGGGGCTCGTGGGGCTACACCTTC.

This clone has only a few counts. This chain uses TRBV9 with TRBJ2-3, with 7 nucleotides matching TRBD2. V was pared by 3 bases and J by 3 bases, with 4 bases of the junction left unmatched. CDR3 length: 14 residues. Germline CDR1 is SGDLS and CDR2 is YYNGEE. CDR3 nucleotides: TGTGCCAGCAGCGAGGGCGGGAGTACAGATACGCAGTATTTT. Its protein is CASSEGGSTDTQYF.

Only a few counts were recorded for this clone. V and J are TRBV5-4 and TRBJ2-5; TRBD1 matches 10 bases. V lost 4 bases to trimming and J lost 4 bases; unmatched junction nucleotides: 10. Germline CDR1 is SGHNT and CDR2 is YYREEE (reference sequence). This CDR3 is 16 amino acids long. The CDR3 sequence: CASSHRQGASGETQYF. In DNA, the CDR3 is TGTGCCAGCAGCCATCGACAGGGGGCGTCGGGAGAGACCCAGTACTTC.

This clone was observed a few times. The rearrangement links TRBV2 to TRBJ2-7; 8 nucleotides line up with TRBD1. Germline V gives CDR1 SNHLY, CDR2 FYNNEI. J was trimmed by 2 bases and V by 10 bases; bases with no gene match: 7. The CDR3 has 13 residues. Here the CDR3 DNA reads TGTGCCAACCGGGACAGGATAGCCTACGAGCAGTACTTC. Translation gives CANRDRIAYEQYF. The full variable domain, completed using reference TRBV2 and TRBJ2-7, is EPEVTQTPSHQVTQMGQEVILRCVPISNHLYFYWYRQILGQKVEFLVSFYNNEISEKSEIFDDQFSVERPDGSNFTLKIRSTKLEDSAMYFCANRDRIAYEQYFGPGTRLTVT.

About this clone itself: This specimen includes other DNA sequences encoding the same CDR3. This rearrangement joins TRBV9 to TRBJ2-3; 7 bases line up with TRBD2. The length of the CDR3 is 14 residues. V lost 0 bases and J lost 4; bases outside the gene matches: 2. Germline loops: CDR1 SGDLS, CDR2 YYNGEE. The CDR3 loop reads CASSVGGRSDTQYF. CDR3 coding DNA: TGTGCCAGCAGCGTAGGCGGGAGATCAGATACGCAGTATTTT. The variable domain in full, with the rest retrieved from reference TRBV9 and TRBJ2-3, is DSGVTQTPKHLITATGQRVTLRCSPRSGDLSVYWYQQSLDQGLQFLIQYYNGEERAKGNILERFSAQQFPDLHSELNLSSLELGDSALYFCASSVGGRSDTQYFGPGTRLTVL.

The gene calls are TRBV7-6 and TRBJ1-2, with 7 bases fitting TRBD1. This CDR3 spans 17 amino acids. Trimming cost V 2 bases and J 4 bases; bases outside gene matches: 13. CDR1 and CDR2 (germline): SGHVS, FNYEAQ. The CDR3 coding sequence is TGTGCCAGCAGCTTAAGAGGGAAGGGGGCTCTAGCCTATGGCTACACCTTC. Encoded protein: CASSLRGKGALAYGYTF.

The genes are TRBV28 and TRBJ2-7; D perhaps matches TRBD2 (6 bases). The CDR3 consists of 13 residues. Germline assignment: CDR1 MDHEN and CDR2 SYDVKM. With 7 bases removed from V and 0 bases from J, the gap between germline ends came to 10 bases. The CDR3 DNA reads TGTGCCAGCACTTATAGCGGCTCCTACGAGCAGTACTTC. It codes for CASTYSGSYEQYF. The entire variable domain, with the rest obtained from reference TRBV28 and TRBJ2-7, is as follows: DVKVTQSSRYLVKRTGEKVFLECVQDMDHENMFWYRQDPGLGLRLIYFSYDVKMKEKGDIPEGYSVSREKKERFSLILESASTNQTSMYLCASTYSGSYEQYFGPGTRLTVT.

V and J are TRBV27 and TRBJ2-2; D unresolved. Per the germline V gene, CDR1 is MNHEY and CDR2 is SMNVEV (reference sequence). Deletions cut 4 bases from V and 1 base from J, with 10 bases between. CDR3 length: 15 residues. CDR3 sequence reads: CASSWVGQNTGELFF. DNA of the CDR3: TGTGCCAGCAGTTGGGTTGGGCAGAACACCGGGGAGCTGTTTTTT.

The chain combines TRBV18 with TRBJ2-7, with 7 bases lining up with TRBD1. With 3 bases clipped from V and 5 bases from J, the junction kept 4 bases outside the gene matches. This CDR3 is 13 amino acids long. CDR1 and CDR2 from the germline V gene are KGHSH and LQKENI. For the CDR3, the DNA is TGTGCCAGCTCACCCGGACAGGTAAACGAGCAGTACTTC. Its protein is CASSPGQVNEQYF.